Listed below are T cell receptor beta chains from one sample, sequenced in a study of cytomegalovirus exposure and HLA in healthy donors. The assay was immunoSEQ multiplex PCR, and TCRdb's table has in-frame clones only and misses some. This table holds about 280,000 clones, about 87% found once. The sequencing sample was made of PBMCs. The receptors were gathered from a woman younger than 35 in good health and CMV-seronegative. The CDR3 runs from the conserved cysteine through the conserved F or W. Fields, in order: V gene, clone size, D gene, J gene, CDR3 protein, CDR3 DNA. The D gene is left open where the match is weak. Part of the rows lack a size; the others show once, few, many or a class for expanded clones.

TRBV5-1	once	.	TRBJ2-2	CASRLLGGHGELFF	TGCGCCAGCAGGTTGCTCGGGGGGCACGGGGAGCTGTTTTTT
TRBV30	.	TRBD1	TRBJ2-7	CAWSDAGTDYEQYF	TGTGCCTGGAGTGACGCCGGGACAGACTACGAGCAGTACTTC
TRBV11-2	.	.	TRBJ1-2	CASSLDSLISYTF	TGTGCCAGCAGCTTAGATTCCCTTATTAGCTACACCTTC
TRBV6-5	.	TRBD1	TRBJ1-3	CAGLTGVGNTIYF	TGTGCCGGTCTGACAGGGGTGGGAAACACCATATATTTT
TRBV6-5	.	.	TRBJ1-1	CASSYARGYTEAFF	TGTGCCAGCAGTTACGCCAGGGGATACACTGAAGCTTTCTTT
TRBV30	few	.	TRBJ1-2	CAWRKSPFAPDMANYGYTF	TGTGCCTGGAGAAAGTCCCCCTTTGCCCCGGACATGGCTAACTATGGCTACACCTTC
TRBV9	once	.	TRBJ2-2	CASSVRRGADTGELFF	TGTGCCAGCAGCGTAAGGAGGGGCGCGGACACCGGGGAGCTGTTTTTT
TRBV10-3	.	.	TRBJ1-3	CAISENRVSGNTIYF	TGTGCCATCAGTGAGAACAGGGTTTCAGGAAACACCATATATTTT
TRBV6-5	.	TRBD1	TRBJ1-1	CASSSPDRGTEAFF	TGTGCCAGCAGTTCCCCGGACAGGGGCACTGAAGCTTTCTTT
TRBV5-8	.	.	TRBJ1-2	CASSLTTDRSSGYTF	TGTGCCAGCAGCTTAACTACTGACAGGTCAAGTGGCTACACCTTC
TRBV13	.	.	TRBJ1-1	CASSSQFRETEAFF	TGTGCCAGCAGCTCACAATTCAGGGAAACTGAAGCTTTCTTT
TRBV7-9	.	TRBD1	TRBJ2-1	CASSPGRGSSYNEQFF	TGTGCCAGCAGCCCCGGCAGGGGGAGCTCCTACAATGAGCAGTTCTTC
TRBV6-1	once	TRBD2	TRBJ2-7	CASGGDLLPEQYF	TGTGCCAGCGGGGGGGACCTGTTACCCGAGCAGTACTTC
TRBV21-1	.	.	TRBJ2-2	CASSPNRGQDPNTGELFF	TGTGCCAGCAGCCCAAATCGGGGACAGGACCCGAACACCGGGGAGCTGTTTTTT
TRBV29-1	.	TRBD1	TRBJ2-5	CSVVPGGTGVETQYF	TGCAGCGTCGTCCCAGGTGGGACAGGGGTAGAGACCCAGTACTTC
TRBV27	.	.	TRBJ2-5	CASSLSSVETQYF	TGTGCCAGCAGTTTATCATCCGTGGAGACCCAGTACTTC
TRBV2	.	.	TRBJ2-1	CASSEQGLNEQFF	TGTGCCAGCAGTGAGCAGGGTTTGAATGAGCAGTTCTTC
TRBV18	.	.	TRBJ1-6	CASSPDSSYNSPLHF	TGTGCCAGCTCCCCCGACAGCTCCTATAATTCACCCCTCCACTTT
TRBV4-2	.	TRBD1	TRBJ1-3	CASSQAGTGAGNTIYF	TGTGCCAGCAGCCAAGCCGGGACAGGGGCAGGAAACACCATATATTTT
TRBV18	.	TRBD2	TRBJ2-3	CASSWGGSTDTQYF	TGTGCCAGCTCATGGGGGGGAAGCACAGATACGCAGTATTTT
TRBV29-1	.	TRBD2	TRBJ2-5	CTTLRLAGAPGETQYF	TGCACCACTTTGCGTCTAGCGGGCGCCCCGGGAGAGACCCAGTACTTC
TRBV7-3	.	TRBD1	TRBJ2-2	CASSSLGQAGELFF	TGTGCCAGCAGCTCCCTAGGACAGGCCGGGGAGCTGTTTTTT
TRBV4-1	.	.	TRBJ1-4	CASSQLGEGVRTNEKLFF	TGCGCCAGCAGCCAACTTGGGGAGGGGGTCAGAACTAATGAAAAACTGTTTTTT
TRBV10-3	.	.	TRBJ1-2	CAISPGQDYGYTF	TGTGCCATCAGTCCGGGACAAGACTATGGCTACACCTTC
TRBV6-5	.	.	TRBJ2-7	CASSRTGGAEQYF	TGTGCCAGCAGTCGTACAGGGGGGGCCGAGCAGTACTTC
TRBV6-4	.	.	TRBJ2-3	CASSDNTDTQYF	TGTGCCAGCAGTGATAACACAGATACGCAGTATTTT
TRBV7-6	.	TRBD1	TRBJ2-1	CASSTLTGPTSHNEQFF	TGTGCCAGCAGCACCTTGACAGGGCCCACCTCTCACAATGAGCAGTTCTTC
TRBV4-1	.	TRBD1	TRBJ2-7	CASSQTDRAGYEQYF	TGCGCCAGCAGCCAGACCGACAGGGCTGGCTACGAGCAGTACTTC
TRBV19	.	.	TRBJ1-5	CASRRRAGNQPQHF	TGTGCCAGTAGACGGAGGGCTGGCAATCAGCCCCAGCATTTT
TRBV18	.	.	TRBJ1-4	CASSPPRGAGGATNEKLFF	TGTGCCAGCTCACCACCGCGCGGCGCCGGGGGGGCAACTAATGAAAAACTGTTTTTT
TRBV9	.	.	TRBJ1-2	CASSHGGGGYTF	TGTGCCAGCAGCCACGGGGGGGGCGGCTACACCTTC
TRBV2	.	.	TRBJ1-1	CASKFRSEAFF	TGTGCCAGCAAATTTAGATCTGAAGCTTTCTTT
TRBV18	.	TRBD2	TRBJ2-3	CASSPLRGGSFSTQYF	TGTGCCAGCTCACCACTTCGCGGGGGTTCCTTCAGTACGCAGTATTTT
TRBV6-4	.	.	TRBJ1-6	CASSVEAGNNSPLHF	TGTGCCAGCAGTGTTGAGGCCGGTAATAATTCACCCCTCCACTTT
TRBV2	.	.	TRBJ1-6	CASSLQGAAYNSPLHF	TGTGCCAGCAGCTTACAGGGTGCCGCCTATAATTCACCCCTCCACTTT
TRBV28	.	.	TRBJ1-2	CASSLSAEKLGYTF	TGTGCCAGCAGTTTATCTGCGGAAAAACTTGGCTACACCTTC
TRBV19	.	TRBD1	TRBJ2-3	CASTLGGGAYTDTQYF	TGTGCCAGTACTCTAGGGGGCGGAGCCTACACAGATACGCAGTATTTT
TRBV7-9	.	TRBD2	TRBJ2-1	CASSLAGLAGTVVYNEQFF	TGTGCCAGCAGCTTAGCGGGACTAGCGGGGACAGTGGTCTACAATGAGCAGTTCTTC
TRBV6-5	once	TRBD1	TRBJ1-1	CASSYGQGTEAFF	TGTGCCAGCAGTTATGGACAGGGAACTGAAGCTTTCTTT
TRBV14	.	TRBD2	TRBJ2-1	CASSQSGRGAYNEQFF	TGTGCCAGCAGCCAGTCAGGGCGGGGGGCTTACAATGAGCAGTTCTTC
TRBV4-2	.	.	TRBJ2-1	CASSQTPAYGEQFF	TGTGCCAGCAGCCAAACCCCCGCTTACGGTGAGCAGTTCTTC